This T cell receptor beta chain was documented in a study of CD8 T cells in ankylosing spondylitis. Overall study findings and caveats: In ankylosing spondylitis blood, a motif of roughly 8 highly homologous TCR beta variants appeared characteristic. Significant enrichment of disease-linked clones was reported in matched ankylosing spondylitis synovial fluid. Peripheral blood held disease-linked clones only at relatively low frequency, and these were CD8+.

The germline V gene encodes CDR1 SGHTA and CDR2 FQGNSA. Trimming stripped 1 base from V and 0 bases from J, with 10 bases between. This CDR3 has 15 residues. Each TCR beta library was made by quantitative 5'-RACE that incorporated molecular barcodes. TCRdb re-called the 5' RACE reads through MiXCR, storing one row per CDR3 protein. The sample has approximately 150,000 distinct CDR3 sequences, roughly 10% seen once; the top ten hold roughly 15%. The sample holds a few counts of this clonotype. Its target is unknown. Sequenced sample: blood, either unsorted or a sorted T cell fraction (not recorded which). The sequence derives from a female donor with ankylosing spondylitis or in good health (not recorded which). The chain links TRBV7-2 to TRBJ2-7, with D possibly being TRBD2 (6 bases). The CDR3 nucleotides read TGTGCCAGCAGCTTAGGGCCGACTAGCTCCTACGAGCAGTACTTC. Its protein is CASSLGPTSSYEQYF.